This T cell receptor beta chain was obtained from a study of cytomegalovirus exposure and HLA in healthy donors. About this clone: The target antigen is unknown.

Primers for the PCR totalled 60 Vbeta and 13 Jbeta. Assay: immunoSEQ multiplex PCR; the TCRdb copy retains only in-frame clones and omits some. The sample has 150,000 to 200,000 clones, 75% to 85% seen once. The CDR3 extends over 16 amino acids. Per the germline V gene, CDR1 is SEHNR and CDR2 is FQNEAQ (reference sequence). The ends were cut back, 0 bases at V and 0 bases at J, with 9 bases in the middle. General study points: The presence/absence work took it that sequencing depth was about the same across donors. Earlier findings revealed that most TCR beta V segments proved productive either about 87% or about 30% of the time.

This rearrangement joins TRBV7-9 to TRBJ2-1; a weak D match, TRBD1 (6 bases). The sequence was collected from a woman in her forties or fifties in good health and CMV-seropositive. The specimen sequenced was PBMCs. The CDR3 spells CASSLAFRGSYNEQFF. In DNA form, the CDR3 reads TGTGCCAGCAGCTTAGCATTCAGGGGCTCCTACAATGAGCAGTTCTTC.